This entry describes one T cell receptor (beta chain). What it recognizes is unknown. V was cut by 0 bases and J by 3 bases, with 15 bases left in between. This CDR3 comprises 16 residues. Germline loops: CDR1 SGHNT, CDR2 YYREEE (reference sequence). The sample is drawn from a study of pediatric ulcerative colitis. One to two pinch biopsies were taken from the rectum during colonoscopy. Study-wide points: Two rectal clonotypes were found only in ulcerative colitis patients, all of them. Blood samples from a couple of patients yielded substantially fewer templates and were excluded from blood-rectal overlap analysis. Blood-rectal clonal overlap within each person was significantly higher in ulcerative colitis patients than controls.

This table comes from immunoSEQ multiplex PCR, and its TCRdb copy is limited to in-frame clones, with some not included. This table holds tens of thousands of clones, more than 65% found once. The chain recombines TRBV5-4 with TRBJ2-5; D may match TRBD1 or TRBD2 (5 bases each). Sequenced sample: gut tissue. The source is a boy aged 10-17 years with severe ulcerative colitis. CDR3 sequence: CASSLGPGLGEETQYF. CDR3 nucleotides: TGTGCCAGCAGCTTGGGTCCAGGGCTCGGGGAAGAGACCCAGTACTTC. Together with reference TRBV5-4 and TRBJ2-5, the CDR3 gives the full variable domain: ETGVTQSPTHLIKTRGQQVTLRCSSQSGHNTVSWYQQALGQGPQFIFQYYREEENGRGNFPPRFSGLQFPNYSSELNVNALELDDSALYLCASSLGPGLGEETQYFGPGTRLLVL.